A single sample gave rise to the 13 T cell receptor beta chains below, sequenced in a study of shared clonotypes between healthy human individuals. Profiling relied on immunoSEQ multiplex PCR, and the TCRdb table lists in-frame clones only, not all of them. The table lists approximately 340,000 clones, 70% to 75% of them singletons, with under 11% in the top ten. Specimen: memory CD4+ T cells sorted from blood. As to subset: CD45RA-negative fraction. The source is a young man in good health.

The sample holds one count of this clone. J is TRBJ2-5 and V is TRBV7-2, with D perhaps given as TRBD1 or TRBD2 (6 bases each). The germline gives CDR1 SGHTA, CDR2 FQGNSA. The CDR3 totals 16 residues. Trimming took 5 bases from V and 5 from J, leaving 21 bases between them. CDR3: CASSPGTGGRWETQYF. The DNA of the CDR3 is TGTGCCAGCAGCCCCGGGACTGGGGGCCGGTGGGAGACCCAGTACTTC. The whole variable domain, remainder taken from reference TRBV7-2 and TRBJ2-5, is GAGVSQSPSNKVTEKGKDVELRCDPISGHTALYWYRQSLGQGLEFLIYFQGNSAPDKSGLPSDRFSAERTGGSVSTLTIQRTQQEDSAVYLCASSPGTGGRWETQYFGPGTRLLVL.

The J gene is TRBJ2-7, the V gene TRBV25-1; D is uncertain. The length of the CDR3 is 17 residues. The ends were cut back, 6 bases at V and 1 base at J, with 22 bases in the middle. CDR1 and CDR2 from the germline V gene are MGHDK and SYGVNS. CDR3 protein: CASSSMSVGLSSYEQYF. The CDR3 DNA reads TGTGCCAGCAGCTCTATGTCGGTGGGCCTGAGTTCCTACGAGCAGTACTTC.

CDR3 loop: CASSVQSFGTDTQYF. The CDR3 nucleotides are TGTGCCAGCAGTGTCCAGTCTTTCGGCACAGATACGCAGTATTTT. The chain carries TRBV2 and TRBJ2-3; D not certain. V lost 4 bases to trimming and J lost 1 base, with 12 bases between them. The CDR3 extends over 15 amino acids. Germline-derived CDR1 and CDR2 are SNHLY and FYNNEI. Full variable domain (rest looked up from reference TRBV2 and TRBJ2-3): EPEVTQTPSHQVTQMGQEVILRCVPISNHLYFYWYRQILGQKVEFLVSFYNNEISEKSEIFDDQFSVERPDGSNFTLKIRSTKLEDSAMYFCASSVQSFGTDTQYFGPGTRLTVL.

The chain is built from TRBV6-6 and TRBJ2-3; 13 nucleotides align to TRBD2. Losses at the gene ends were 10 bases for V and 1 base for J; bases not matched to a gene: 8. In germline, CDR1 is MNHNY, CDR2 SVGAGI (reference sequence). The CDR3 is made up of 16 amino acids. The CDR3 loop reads CATRTSGSEGTDTQYF. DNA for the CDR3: TGTGCCACAAGGACTAGCGGGAGTGAGGGCACAGATACGCAGTATTTT.

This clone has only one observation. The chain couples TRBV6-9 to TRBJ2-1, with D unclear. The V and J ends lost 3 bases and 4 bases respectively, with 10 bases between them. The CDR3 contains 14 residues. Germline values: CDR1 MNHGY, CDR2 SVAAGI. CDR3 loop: CASSYDGRYNEQFF. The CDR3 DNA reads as TGTGCCAGCAGTTACGACGGACGGTACAATGAGCAGTTCTTC.

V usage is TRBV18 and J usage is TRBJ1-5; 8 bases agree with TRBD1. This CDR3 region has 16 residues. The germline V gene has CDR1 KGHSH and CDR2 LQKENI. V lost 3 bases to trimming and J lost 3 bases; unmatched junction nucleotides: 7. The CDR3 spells CASSPFGQGTNQPQHF. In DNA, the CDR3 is TGTGCCAGCTCACCGTTTGGACAGGGAACCAATCAGCCCCAGCATTTT.

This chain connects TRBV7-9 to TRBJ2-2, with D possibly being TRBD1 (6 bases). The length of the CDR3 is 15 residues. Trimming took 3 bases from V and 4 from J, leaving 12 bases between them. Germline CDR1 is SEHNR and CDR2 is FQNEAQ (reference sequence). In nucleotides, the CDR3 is TGTGCCAGCAGCTTGACAGGTGGAGTCACCGGGGAGCTGTTTTTT. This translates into CASSLTGGVTGELFF. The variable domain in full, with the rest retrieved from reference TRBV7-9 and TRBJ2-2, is DTGVSQNPRHKITKRGQNVTFRCDPISEHNRLYWYRQTLGQGPEFLTYFQNEAQLEKSRLLSDRFSAERPKGSFSTLEIQRTEQGDSAMYLCASSLTGGVTGELFFGEGSRLTVL.

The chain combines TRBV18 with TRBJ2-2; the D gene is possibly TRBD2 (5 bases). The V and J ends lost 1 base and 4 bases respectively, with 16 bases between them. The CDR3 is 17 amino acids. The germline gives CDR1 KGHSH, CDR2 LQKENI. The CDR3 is CASSPRGARRGTGELFF. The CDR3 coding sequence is TGTGCCAGCTCACCACGGGGAGCCCGTCGGGGCACCGGGGAGCTGTTTTTT.

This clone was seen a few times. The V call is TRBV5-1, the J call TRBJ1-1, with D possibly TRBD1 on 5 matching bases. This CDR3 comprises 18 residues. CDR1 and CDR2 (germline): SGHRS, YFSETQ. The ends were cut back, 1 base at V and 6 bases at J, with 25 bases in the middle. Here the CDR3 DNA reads TGCGCCAGCAGCTTGTATGGGGCAGGAAGGGCCATGATTGCTGAAGCTTTCTTT. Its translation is CASSLYGAGRAMIAEAFF.

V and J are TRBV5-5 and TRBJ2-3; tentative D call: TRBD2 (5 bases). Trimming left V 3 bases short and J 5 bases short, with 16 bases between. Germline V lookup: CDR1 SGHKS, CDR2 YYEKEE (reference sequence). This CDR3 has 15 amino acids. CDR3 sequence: CASSSIPSREDTQYF. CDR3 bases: TGTGCCAGCAGCTCCATTCCTTCGAGGGAAGATACGCAGTATTTT. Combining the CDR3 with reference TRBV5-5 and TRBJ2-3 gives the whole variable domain DAGVTQSPTHLIKTRGQQVTLRCSPISGHKSVSWYQQVLGQGPQFIFQYYEKEERGRGNFPDRFSARQFPNYSSELNVNALLLGDSALYLCASSSIPSREDTQYFGPGTRLTVL.

CDR3 bases: TGTGCCAGTAGTATTTGGGGACAGGGGTTAAACATTCAGTACTTC. This gives the protein CASSIWGQGLNIQYF. V and J are TRBV19 and TRBJ2-4, with 10 bases identical to TRBD1. CDR1 and CDR2 (germline): LNHDA, SQIVND (reference sequence). This CDR3 has 15 residues. V lost 3 bases, J lost 6 bases, and 5 bases stayed unmatched.

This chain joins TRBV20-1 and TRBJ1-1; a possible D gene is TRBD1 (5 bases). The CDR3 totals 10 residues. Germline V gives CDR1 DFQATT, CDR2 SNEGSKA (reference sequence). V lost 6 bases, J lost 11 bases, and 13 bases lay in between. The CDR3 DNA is TGCAGTGCCCTCGGGACCCGGGCTTTCTTT. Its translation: CSALGTRAFF.

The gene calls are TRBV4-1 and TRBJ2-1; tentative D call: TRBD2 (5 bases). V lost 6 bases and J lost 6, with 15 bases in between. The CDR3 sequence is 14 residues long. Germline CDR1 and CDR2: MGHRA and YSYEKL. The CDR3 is CASSQSEGSNEQFF. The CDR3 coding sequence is TGCGCCAGCAGTCAAAGCGAAGGGAGCAATGAGCAGTTCTTC.